The clone carrying this T cell receptor beta chain was seen a single time. Its matching antigen is unknown. CDR1 PRHDT and CDR2 FYEKMQ come from the germline V gene (reference sequence). Trimming removed 5 bases at V and 4 bases at J, with 17 bases between. The CDR3 totals 15 residues. The data stem from a study of monozygotic twins with cystic fibrosis. Study conclusions and caveats: In this small cohort, shared CDR3 numbers showed no association with age, concordance or disease severity. Median Simpson clonality of roughly 0.01 suggested naive T cells predominated. V usage most resembled the co-twin in 13 of 16 pairs.

Produced via immunoSEQ multiplex PCR; TCRdb's table is partial and in-frame only. In the table there are some 32,000 clones, 95% to 98% of which are singletons. This sequence joins TRBV13 and TRBJ1-1, with D possibly matching TRBD1 (6 bases). The clonotype comes from a girl between 2 and 10 years old with cystic fibrosis. The source material was blood. CDR3 bases: TGTGCCAGCAGCAGGAAGCAGGGGTATGCCACTGAAGCTTTCTTT. This sequence encodes CASSRKQGYATEAFF.